Below, 9 T cell receptor beta chains from the same sample are listed, as sequenced in a study of blood T cell repertoires in COVID-19. This table comes from immunoSEQ multiplex PCR, and its TCRdb copy is limited to in-frame clones, with some not included. The data show 130,000 or so clones, around 85% seen once. Sequences were obtained from peripheral blood. The receptor source for this set is a human donor in a cohort sampled during active COVID-19.

V usage is TRBV19 and J usage is TRBJ1-5; D not certain. Trimming removed 7 bases at V and 6 bases at J, with 10 bases between. In germline, CDR1 is LNHDA, CDR2 SQIVND (reference sequence). This CDR3 is built from 12 residues. CDR3 residues: CASNQAGQPQHF. The CDR3 nucleotides read TGTGCCAGTAACCAAGCCGGTCAGCCCCAGCATTTT.

This clone occurred once. This chain connects TRBV5-6 to TRBJ1-2; TRBD1 aligns across 7 bases. Per the germline V gene, CDR1 is SGHDT and CDR2 is YYEEEE. The CDR3 is 14 amino acids. The J segment lost 9 bases and the V segment lost 0 bases, leaving 8 bases of the junction unmatched. CDR3 bases: TGTGCCAGCAGCTTGGGCTTACAGGGGCAAAGCTACACCTTC. As protein: CASSLGLQGQSYTF.

This chain links TRBV5-1 with TRBJ1-2; 7 nucleotides agree with TRBD1. The J segment lost 4 bases and the V segment lost 0 bases, leaving 3 bases of the junction unmatched. CDR1 SGHRS and CDR2 YFSETQ come from the germline V gene. CDR3 length: 14 amino acids. The CDR3 bases are TGCGCCAGCAGCTTGGGGGGACAGACCTATGGCTACACCTTC. It codes for CASSLGGQTYGYTF.

The gene calls are TRBV29-1 and TRBJ2-3, with 15 positions matching TRBD2. CDR1 SQVTM and CDR2 ANQGSEA come from the germline V gene. This CDR3 contains 19 residues. Germline trimming cut 6 bases from V and 0 bases from J; bases unmatched to any gene: 13. The CDR3 sequence: CSVAGTSGRRTTSTDTQYF. DNA for the CDR3: TGCAGCGTGGCCGGGACTAGCGGGAGGAGAACCACTAGCACAGATACGCAGTATTTT.

CDR3 loop: CASSYSPAYEQYV. In nucleotides, the CDR3 is TGTGCCAGCAGTTACTCCCCAGCCTACGAGCAGTACGTC. The chain employs TRBV6-2 or TRBV6-3 and TRBJ2-7; no firm D call. CDR1 is MNHEY, CDR2 SVGEGT, per germline. Trimming pared 0 bases from V and 2 bases from J, leaving 5 bases between. This CDR3 has 13 residues.

J is TRBJ2-2 and V is TRBV6-2 or TRBV6-3; D is uncertain. From germline, CDR1 is MNHEY and CDR2 SVGEGT. The CDR3 is 14 residues long. V dropped 5 bases and J dropped 5 bases, with 12 bases sitting between them. CDR3 DNA sequence: TGTGCCAGCAGTCCCTCTCTAGGTACCGGGGAGCTGTTTTTT. This codes for CASSPSLGTGELFF.

The chain joins TRBV2 to TRBJ1-1; D unresolved. V was pared by 9 bases and J by 0 bases, with 8 bases between. The CDR3 is 12 residues long. Germline V gene lookup returns CDR1 SNHLY and CDR2 FYNNEI. DNA of the CDR3: TGTGCCAGAAACAACATGAACACTGAAGCTTTCTTT. It translates to CARNNMNTEAFF. Using reference TRBV2 and TRBJ1-1 for the parts outside the CDR3, the full variable domain is EPEVTQTPSHQVTQMGQEVILRCVPISNHLYFYWYRQILGQKVEFLVSFYNNEISEKSEIFDDQFSVERPDGSNFTLKIRSTKLEDSAMYFCARNNMNTEAFFGQGTRLTVV.

This rearrangement joins TRBV3-1 (or the pseudogene TRBV3-2) to TRBJ2-2; D gene ambiguous. The germline V gene has CDR1 LGHDT and CDR2 YNNKEL (reference sequence). With 2 bases removed from V and 6 bases from J, the gap between germline ends came to 7 bases. The CDR3 consists of 13 residues. For the CDR3, the DNA is TGTGCCAGCAGCCAATATCGGGCCGGGGAGCTGTTTTTT. Amino acids: CASSQYRAGELFF.

V usage is TRBV7-2 and J usage is TRBJ2-7, with 8 bases aligning to TRBD2. The CDR3 has 15 residues. The V gene's germline CDR1 is SGHTA and CDR2 FQGNSA. J lost 4 bases, V lost 5 bases, and 10 bases had no gene match. The CDR3 is CASSLDGGAAYEQYF. The CDR3 nucleotides are TGTGCCAGCAGCCTAGACGGGGGGGCCGCGTACGAGCAGTACTTC.